This TCR beta chain came from a study of shared clonotypes between healthy human individuals. Replicate sorted-subset PCRs were loaded with around 0.2 ug DNA, 30,000 or so T cell genomes. Sequencing used immunoSEQ multiplex PCR; TCRdb keeps in-frame clones, though not all of them. The top ten clones hold approximately 0.13% of a sample with under 2,500,000 clones, almost 96% of them seen once. Trimming took 1 base from V and 0 from J; bases not matched to a gene: 7. The CDR3 consists of 19 residues. Germline V gives CDR1 KGHSH, CDR2 LQKENI. The TCR was taken from a man between 18 and 29 years old in good health. Sequencing was carried out using naive CD4+ T cells sorted from blood. The subset is: CD45RA+ positively selected. This chain links TRBV18 with TRBJ1-6, with 9 bases matching TRBD1. This CDR3 reads CASSPRGTGMSSYNSPLHF. The CDR3 nucleotides are TGTGCCAGCTCACCACGTGGGACAGGGATGAGCTCCTATAATTCACCCCTCCACTTT.